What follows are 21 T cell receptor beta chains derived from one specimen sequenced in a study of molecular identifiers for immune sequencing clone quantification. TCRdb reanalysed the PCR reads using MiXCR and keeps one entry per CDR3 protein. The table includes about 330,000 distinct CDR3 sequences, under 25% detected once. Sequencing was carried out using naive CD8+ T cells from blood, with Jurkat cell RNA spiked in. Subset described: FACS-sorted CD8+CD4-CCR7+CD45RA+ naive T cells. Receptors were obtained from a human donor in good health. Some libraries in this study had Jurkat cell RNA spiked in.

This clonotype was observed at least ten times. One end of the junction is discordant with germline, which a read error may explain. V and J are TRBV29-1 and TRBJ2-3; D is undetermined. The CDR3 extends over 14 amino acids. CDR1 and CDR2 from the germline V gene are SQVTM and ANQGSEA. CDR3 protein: CSAETGPSTDTQYF. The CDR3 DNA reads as TGCAGCGCTGAAACCGGGCCCAGCACGGATACGCAGTATTTT.

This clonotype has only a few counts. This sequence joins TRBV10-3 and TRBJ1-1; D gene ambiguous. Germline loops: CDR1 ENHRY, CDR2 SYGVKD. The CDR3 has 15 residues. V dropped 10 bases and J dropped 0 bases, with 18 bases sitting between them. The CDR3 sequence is CATLDVGRMNTEAFF. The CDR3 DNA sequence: TGTGCCACCCTGGACGTAGGGCGCATGAACACTGAAGCTTTCTTT.

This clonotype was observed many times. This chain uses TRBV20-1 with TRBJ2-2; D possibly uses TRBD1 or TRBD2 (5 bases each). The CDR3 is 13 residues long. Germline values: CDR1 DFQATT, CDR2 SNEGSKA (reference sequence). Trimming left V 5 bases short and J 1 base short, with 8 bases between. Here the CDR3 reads CSAQRGNTGELFF. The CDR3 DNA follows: TGCAGTGCTCAGAGGGGGAACACCGGGGAGCTGTTTTTT.

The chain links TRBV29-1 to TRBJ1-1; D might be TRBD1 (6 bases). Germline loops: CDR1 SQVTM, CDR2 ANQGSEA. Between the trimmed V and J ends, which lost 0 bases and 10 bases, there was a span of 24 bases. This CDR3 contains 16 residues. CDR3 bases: TGCAGCGTTGAAGACCCCGGGACCGGGACACATAACCTAGCTTTCTTT. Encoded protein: CSVEDPGTGTHNLAFF.

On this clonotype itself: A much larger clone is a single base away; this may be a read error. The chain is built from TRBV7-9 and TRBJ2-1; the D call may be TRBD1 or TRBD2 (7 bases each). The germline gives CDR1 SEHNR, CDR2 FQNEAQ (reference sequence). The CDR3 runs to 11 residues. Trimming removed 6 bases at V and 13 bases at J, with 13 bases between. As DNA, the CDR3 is TGTGCCAGCAGAGCGGGACAGCTCCAGTTCTTC. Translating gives CASRAGQLQFF.

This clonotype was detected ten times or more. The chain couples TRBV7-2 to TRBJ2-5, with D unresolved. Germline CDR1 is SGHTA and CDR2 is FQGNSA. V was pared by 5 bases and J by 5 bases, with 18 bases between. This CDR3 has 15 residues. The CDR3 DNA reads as TGTGCCAGCAGCCGTAAACCCTCAGTAGGGGAGACCCAGTACTTC. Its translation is CASSRKPSVGETQYF.

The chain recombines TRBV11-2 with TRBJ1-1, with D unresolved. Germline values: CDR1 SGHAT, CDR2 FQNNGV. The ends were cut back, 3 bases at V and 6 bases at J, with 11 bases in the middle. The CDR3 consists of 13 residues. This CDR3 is CASSFYTSAEAFF. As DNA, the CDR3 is TGTGCCAGCAGCTTCTATACTAGCGCTGAAGCTTTCTTT.

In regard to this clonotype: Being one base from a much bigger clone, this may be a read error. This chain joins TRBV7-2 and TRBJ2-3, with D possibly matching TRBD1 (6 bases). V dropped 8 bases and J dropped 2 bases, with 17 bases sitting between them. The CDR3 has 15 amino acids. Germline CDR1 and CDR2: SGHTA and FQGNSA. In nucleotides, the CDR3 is TGTGCCAGCCGCCCCCCGACAGGCCTCACAGATACGCAGTATTTT. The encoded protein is CASRPPTGLTDTQYF.

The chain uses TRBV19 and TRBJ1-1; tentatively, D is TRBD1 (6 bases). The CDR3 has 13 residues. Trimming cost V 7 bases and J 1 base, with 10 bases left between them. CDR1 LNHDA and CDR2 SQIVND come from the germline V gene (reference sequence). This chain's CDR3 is CASIDRRNTEAFF. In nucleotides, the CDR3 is TGTGCCAGTATCGACAGGAGGAACACTGAAGCTTTCTTT.

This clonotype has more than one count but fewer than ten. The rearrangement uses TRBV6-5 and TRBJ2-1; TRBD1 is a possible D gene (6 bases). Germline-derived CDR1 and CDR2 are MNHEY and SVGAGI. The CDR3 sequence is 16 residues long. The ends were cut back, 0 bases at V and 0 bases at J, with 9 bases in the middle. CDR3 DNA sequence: TGTGCCAGCAGTTACTCGCAGGGGAGCTCCTACAATGAGCAGTTCTTC. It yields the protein CASSYSQGSSYNEQFF.

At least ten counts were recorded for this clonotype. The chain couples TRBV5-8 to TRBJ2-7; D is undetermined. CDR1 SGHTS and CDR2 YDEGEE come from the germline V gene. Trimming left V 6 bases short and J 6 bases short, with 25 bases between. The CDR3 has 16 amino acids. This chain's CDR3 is CASTGRVYGRFAEQYF. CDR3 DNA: TGTGCCAGCACCGGGCGCGTGTACGGGCGTTTCGCCGAGCAGTACTTC.

The CDR3 reads CSAKSGTSGYEQYF. Written as DNA, the CDR3 is TGCAGTGCTAAGTCCGGGACTAGCGGCTACGAGCAGTACTTC. The gene calls are TRBV20-1 and TRBJ2-7; 11 bases line up with TRBD2. Germline V gene lookup returns CDR1 DFQATT and CDR2 SNEGSKA (reference sequence). The V segment lost 4 bases and the J segment 3 bases; nucleotides outside the gene matches: 5. There are 14 residues in the CDR3.

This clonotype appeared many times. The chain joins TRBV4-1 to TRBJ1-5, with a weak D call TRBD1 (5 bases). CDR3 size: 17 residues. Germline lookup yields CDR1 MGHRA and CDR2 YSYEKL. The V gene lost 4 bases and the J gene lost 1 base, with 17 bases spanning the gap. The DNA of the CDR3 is TGCGCCAGCAGCCTCCTCTTTGGGGGTATGAGCAATCAGCCCCAGCATTTT. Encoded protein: CASSLLFGGMSNQPQHF.

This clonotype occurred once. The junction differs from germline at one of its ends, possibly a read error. CDR3 in amino acids: CAISEGGQLTDTPYF. CDR3 coding DNA: TGTGCCATCAGTGAAGGGGGCCAGCTCACAGATACGCCGTATTTT. This chain joins TRBV10-3 and TRBJ2-3; the match to TRBD1 covers 7 bases. In germline, CDR1 is ENHRY, CDR2 SYGVKD. The CDR3 is 15 amino acids.

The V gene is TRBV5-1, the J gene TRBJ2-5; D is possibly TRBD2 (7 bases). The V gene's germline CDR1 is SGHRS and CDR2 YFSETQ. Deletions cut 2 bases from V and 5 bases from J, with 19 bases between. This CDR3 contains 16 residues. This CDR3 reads CASSLLFGRGGETQYF. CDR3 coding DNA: TGCGCCAGCAGCTTACTCTTCGGCAGGGGAGGGGAGACCCAGTACTTC.

CDR3 coding DNA: TGTGCCACCAGGGGACCAGGACTAGCCGGCACCGGGGAGCTGTTTTTT. The encoded protein is CATRGPGLAGTGELFF. The chain has TRBV24-1 and TRBJ2-2; 8 bases are shared with TRBD2. The V gene's germline CDR1 is KGHDR and CDR2 SFDVKD. CDR3 length: 16 residues. The J segment lost 4 bases and the V segment lost 7 bases, leaving 10 bases of the junction unmatched.

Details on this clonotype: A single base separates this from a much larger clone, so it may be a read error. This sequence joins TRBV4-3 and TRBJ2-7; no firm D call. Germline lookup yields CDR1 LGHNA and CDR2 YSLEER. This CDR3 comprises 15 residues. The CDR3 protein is CAGSQDWARSYEQYF. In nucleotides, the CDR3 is TGCGCCGGCAGCCAAGATTGGGCTAGGAGCTACGAGCAGTACTTC.

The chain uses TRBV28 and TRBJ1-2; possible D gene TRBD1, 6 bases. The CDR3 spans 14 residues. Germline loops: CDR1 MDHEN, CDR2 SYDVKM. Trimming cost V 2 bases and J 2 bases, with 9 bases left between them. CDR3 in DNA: TGTGCCAGCAGTTTAACAGGGAGAAACTATGGCTACACCTTC. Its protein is CASSLTGRNYGYTF.

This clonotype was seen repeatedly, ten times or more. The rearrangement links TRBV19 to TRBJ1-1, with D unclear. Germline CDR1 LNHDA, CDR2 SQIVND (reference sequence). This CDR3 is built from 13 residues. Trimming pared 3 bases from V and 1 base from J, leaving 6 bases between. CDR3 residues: CASSITRNTEAFF. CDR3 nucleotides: TGTGCCAGTAGTATTACAAGGAACACTGAAGCTTTCTTT.

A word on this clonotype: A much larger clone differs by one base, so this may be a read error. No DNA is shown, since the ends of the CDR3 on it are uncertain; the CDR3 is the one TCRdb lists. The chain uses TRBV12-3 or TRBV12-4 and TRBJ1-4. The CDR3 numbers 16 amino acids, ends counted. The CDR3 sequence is CASSSSGGALEEKLFF.

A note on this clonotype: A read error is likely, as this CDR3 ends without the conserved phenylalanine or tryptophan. The CDR3 reads CASSSHRDRVTDTQYV. The CDR3 DNA reads TGTGCCAGCAGCTCGCACCGGGACAGGGTCACAGATACGCAGTATGTT. The rearrangement joins TRBV7-9 to TRBJ2-3; TRBD1 matches 9 bases. The CDR3 extends over 16 amino acids. Trimming at V came to 4 bases and at J to 2 bases, leaving 7 bases not matched to a gene. In germline, CDR1 is SEHNR, CDR2 FQNEAQ (reference sequence).